This T cell receptor (beta chain) was recorded in a study of T cells in Graves' hyperthyroidism and ophthalmopathy. RNA transcripts served as the template for amplifying TCR beta CDR3 regions. During a first-round RT-PCR of the TCR CDR3, the HTBI primer set was used. Each CDR3 protein gets one entry after TCRdb re-called the multiplex PCR reads with MiXCR. The table lists hundreds of thousands of distinct CDR3 sequences, around 13% of them singletons. This clonotype was found many times. Its antigen is not identified. The study, taken as a whole, reports: The blood repertoire included most of the expanded thyroid clonotypes above 0.001.

Diagnosis relied on clinical symptoms, serum thyroxine and TRAb, thyroid ultrasound and orbital computed tomography. The CDR3 is made up of 15 amino acids. The ends were cut back, 1 base at V and 0 bases at J, with 7 bases in the middle. The germline gives CDR1 SGHVS, CDR2 FNYEAQ. This TCR was sampled from a woman in her forties or fifties with Graves' ophthalmopathy. The rearrangement joins TRBV7-6 to TRBJ1-3; D uncertain. Sequencing was carried out using blood. Here the CDR3 reads CASSLELASGNTIYF. The CDR3 DNA sequence: TGTGCCAGCAGCTTAGAGCTTGCCTCTGGAAACACCATATATTTT.